This T cell receptor (beta chain) was identified in a study of cytomegalovirus exposure and HLA in healthy donors. The ends were cut back, 5 bases at V and 2 bases at J, with 17 bases in the middle. Germline V gene sequence: CDR1 SGHRS, CDR2 YFSETQ. CDR3 length equals 15 residues. Study-wide findings and caveats: An analysis done earlier found most TCR beta V segments productive about 87% or about 30% of the time. A likely sequencing artifact accounted for one observed cluster of highly shared sequence variants.

On this clone: Its cognate antigen is unknown.

Primers: 60 Vbeta forward and 13 Jbeta reverse. Only in-frame clones appear in the TCRdb table, and some are missing; sequencing was by immunoSEQ multiplex PCR. The sample includes over 70,000 clones, about 80% seen only once; the top ten take more than 20%. The gene calls are TRBV5-1 and TRBJ2-7; TRBD1 might be the D (6 bases). The receptor was derived from a woman aged 45-65 years in good health and CMV-seropositive. The sample consisted of PBMCs. CDR3 residues: CASRSDPGVAYEQYV. The CDR3 DNA sequence: TGCGCCAGCAGATCGGACCCAGGGGTCGCCTACGAGCAGTACGTC.